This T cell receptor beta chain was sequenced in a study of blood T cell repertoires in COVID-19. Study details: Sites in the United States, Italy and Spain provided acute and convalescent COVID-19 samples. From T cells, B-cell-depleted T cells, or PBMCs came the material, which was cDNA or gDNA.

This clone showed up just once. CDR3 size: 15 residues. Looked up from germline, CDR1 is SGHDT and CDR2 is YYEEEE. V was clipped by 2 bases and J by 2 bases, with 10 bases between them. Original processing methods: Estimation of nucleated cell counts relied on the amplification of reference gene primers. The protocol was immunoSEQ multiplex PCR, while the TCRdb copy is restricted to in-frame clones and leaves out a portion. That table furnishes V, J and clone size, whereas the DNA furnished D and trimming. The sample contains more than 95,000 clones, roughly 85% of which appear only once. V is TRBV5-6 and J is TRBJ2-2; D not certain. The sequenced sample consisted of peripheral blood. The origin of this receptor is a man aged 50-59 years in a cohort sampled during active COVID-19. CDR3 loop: CASSLPGSNTGELFF. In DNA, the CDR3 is TGTGCCAGCAGCTTACCCGGTTCTAACACCGGGGAGCTGTTTTTT.